This T cell receptor beta chain originates from a study of T cell responses to AZD1222 COVID-19 vaccine. The method was immunoSEQ multiplex PCR; TCRdb's version includes in-frame clones alone and lacks a portion of them. The profile shows 110,000 or so clones, 70% to 90% of them singletons. Whole-study findings and limits: The span of vaccine-associated CD4 TCRs extended across spike, with dominance at 160-218 and 743-854. It should be noted that donors were predominantly white British and more often female, and clonal diversity was possibly underestimated. The number of AZD1222 recipients seropositive at baseline was only five to seven.

A remark on this clone: Its antigen is still unknown.

This TCR was sampled from an adult who received the AZD1222 COVID-19 vaccine. Sample: peripheral blood, taken 28 days after the second AZD1222 dose.

The CDR3 protein is CASSSTDNQPQHF. The DNA for the CDR3 is TGTGCCAGCAGTTCGACGGACAATCAGCCCCAGCATTTT. The chain has TRBV6-1 and TRBJ1-5, with D unresolved. Trimming left V 5 bases short and J 3 bases short, with 8 bases between. Germline V lookup: CDR1 MNHNS, CDR2 SASEGT. This CDR3 contains 13 residues.